One and the same sample provided the 17 T cell receptor beta chains below, sequenced in a study of blood T cell repertoires in COVID-19. Produced via immunoSEQ multiplex PCR; TCRdb's table is partial and in-frame only. The table records 90,000 to 130,000 clones, over 70% of them present only once. The specimen was peripheral blood. Receptor source: a woman aged 70-85 years with acute or convalescent COVID-19.

V is TRBV5-4 and J is TRBJ2-7; tentative D call: TRBD2 (5 bases). Germline values: CDR1 SGHNT, CDR2 YYREEE (reference sequence). Trimming stripped 3 bases from V and 0 bases from J, with 13 bases between. The CDR3 has 15 residues. This CDR3 is CASSYGLASSYEQYF. The CDR3 DNA sequence: TGTGCCAGCAGCTATGGACTGGCGAGCTCCTACGAGCAGTACTTC.

This chain connects TRBV2 to TRBJ1-1; weak D call: TRBD1 (6 bases). This CDR3 contains 13 residues. V dropped 5 bases and J dropped 10 bases, with 17 bases sitting between them. CDR1 is SNHLY, CDR2 FYNNEI, per germline. CDR3 coding DNA: TGTGCCAGCAGTCCTTTCAGGGGTCGGGGAGCTTTCTTT. Its translation is CASSPFRGRGAFF.

V gene TRBV3-1 (or the pseudogene TRBV3-2) combines with J gene TRBJ1-2, with D maybe TRBD1 (6 bases). CDR1 is LGHDT and CDR2 is YNNKEL in the germline V gene (reference sequence). CDR3 length equals 14 residues. Trimming shortened V by 2 bases and J by 8 bases, and 15 bases separated the two germline ends. DNA of the CDR3: TGTGCCAGCAGCCAAATTTTGGGGGCTGAGGGCTACACCTTC. Protein: CASSQILGAEGYTF.

The chain combines TRBV6-5 with TRBJ1-5, with D hard to call. This CDR3 contains 13 residues. Germline V gene sequence: CDR1 MNHEY, CDR2 SVGAGI. Trimming left V 11 bases short and J 2 bases short, with 13 bases between. The CDR3 here is CAGGREGNQPQHF. The CDR3, as DNA: TGTGCCGGCGGGAGGGAAGGCAATCAGCCCCAGCATTTT.

The table lists this clone with a count of one. The V call is TRBV19, the J call TRBJ1-3; no reliable D call. The CDR3 consists of 18 residues. Trimming took 6 bases from V and 0 from J, leaving 21 bases between them. CDR1 and CDR2 (germline): LNHDA, SQIVND (reference sequence). The CDR3 here is CASRDNQLRLNSGNTIYF. The CDR3 region has the DNA TGTGCCAGTAGAGATAATCAGCTGAGACTGAACTCTGGAAACACCATATATTTT. The full variable domain, its missing parts supplied by reference TRBV19 and TRBJ1-3, is DGGITQSPKYLFRKEGQNVTLSCEQNLNHDAMYWYRQDPGQGLRLIYYSQIVNDFQKGDIAEGYSVSREKKESFPLTVTSAQKNPTAFYLCASRDNQLRLNSGNTIYFGEGSWLTVV.

The rearrangement links TRBV14 to TRBJ2-7; D is undetermined. Germline CDR1 is SGHDN and CDR2 is FVKESK. The V end was cut by 0 bases, the J end by 1 base, with 10 bases between. The CDR3 runs to 15 residues. The CDR3 DNA follows: TGTGCCAGCAGCCAAGACGGTGCGCCGTCCTACGAGCAGTACTTC. As protein: CASSQDGAPSYEQYF.

The chain combines TRBV5-6 with TRBJ1-2; the match to TRBD1 covers 7 bases. The CDR3 sequence is 12 residues long. V was pared by 4 bases and J by 7 bases, with 4 bases of the junction left unmatched. CDR1 SGHDT and CDR2 YYEEEE come from the germline V gene. The CDR3 sequence: CASSRDSRGYTF. Written as DNA, the CDR3 is TGTGCCAGCAGCCGGGACAGCCGTGGCTACACCTTC.

This chain links TRBV20-1 with TRBJ1-2; no clear D gene. Germline values: CDR1 DFQATT, CDR2 SNEGSKA (reference sequence). CDR3 size: 11 residues. Trimming left V 7 bases short and J 8 bases short, with 14 bases between. CDR3 bases: TGCAGTGTGGGAGACACCTACGGCTACACCTTC. Translation: CSVGDTYGYTF.

This chain links TRBV6-5 with TRBJ2-2; D call uncertain. This CDR3 contains 15 residues. Germline-derived CDR1 and CDR2 are MNHEY and SVGAGI. V was cut by 2 bases and J by 4 bases, with 11 bases left in between. The CDR3 DNA reads as TGTGCCAGCAGTTACGGCAGACTTAGCACCGGGGAGCTGTTTTTT. Translating it yields CASSYGRLSTGELFF.

The genes are TRBV27 and TRBJ2-7; TRBD1 matches 7 bases. CDR3 length: 14 amino acids. V was clipped by 4 bases and J by 3 bases; unmatched bases: 6. Germline CDR1 is MNHEY and CDR2 is SMNVEV (reference sequence). Here the CDR3 reads CASSSTGTDYEQYF. Written as DNA, the CDR3 is TGTGCCAGCAGTTCTACCGGGACAGACTACGAGCAGTACTTC.

The rearrangement links TRBV5-1 to TRBJ2-7, with D possibly matching TRBD1 (5 bases). This CDR3 region has 15 residues. Per the germline V gene, CDR1 is SGHRS and CDR2 is YFSETQ. V dropped 1 base and J dropped 1 base, with 12 bases sitting between them. The CDR3 DNA reads TGCGCCAGCAGCTTGTCGTGGCAGGGATCCTACGAGCAGTACTTC. Translation: CASSLSWQGSYEQYF.

The chain combines TRBV5-1 with TRBJ1-2, with no clear D. This CDR3 comprises 13 residues. The V gene lost 0 bases and the J gene lost 3 bases, with 6 bases spanning the gap. From germline, CDR1 is SGHRS and CDR2 YFSETQ. The chain's CDR3 is CASSLGADYGYTF. CDR3 DNA: TGCGCCAGCAGCTTGGGGGCAGACTATGGCTACACCTTC. The whole variable domain, remainder taken from reference TRBV5-1 and TRBJ1-2, is KAGVTQTPRYLIKTRGQQVTLSCSPISGHRSVSWYQQTPGQGLQFLFEYFSETQRNKGNFPGRFSGRQFSNSRSEMNVSTLELGDSALYLCASSLGADYGYTFGSGTRLTVV.

This clone has just a few counts. Other DNA sequences from this sample encode an identical CDR3 as well. This chain connects TRBV2 to TRBJ2-1; TRBD2 matches at 11 bases. The CDR3 sequence is 15 residues long. Germline CDR1 is SNHLY and CDR2 is FYNNEI. V lost 5 bases, J lost 0 bases, and 0 bases stayed unmatched. The CDR3 DNA is TGTGCCAGCAGTCTAGCGGGGGGCTCCTACAATGAGCAGTTCTTC. Protein product: CASSLAGGSYNEQFF.

The gene calls are TRBV10-3 and TRBJ1-3; 7 positions match TRBD1. V lost 6 bases, J lost 0 bases, and 5 bases stayed unmatched. The CDR3 loop spans 15 amino acids. Germline values: CDR1 ENHRY, CDR2 SYGVKD. The CDR3 reads CAIRPGTDSGNTIYF. The CDR3 coding sequence is TGTGCCATCAGACCCGGGACAGACTCTGGAAACACCATATATTTT.

The chain carries TRBV5-1 and TRBJ1-4; 9 bases line up with TRBD1. This CDR3 contains 14 residues. Germline CDR1 is SGHRS and CDR2 is YFSETQ. V was pared by 3 bases and J by 5 bases, with 2 bases of the junction left unmatched. The chain's CDR3 is CASSSGQGNEKLFF. In nucleotides, the CDR3 is TGCGCCAGCAGCTCGGGACAGGGCAATGAAAAACTGTTTTTT.

The chain joins TRBV5-6 to TRBJ2-2, with 12 bases identical to TRBD2. The germline V gene has CDR1 SGHDT and CDR2 YYEEEE. Trimming cost V 4 bases and J 5 bases; bases outside gene matches: 6. CDR3 size: 16 residues. CDR3 region: CASSPETSGRTGELFF. In DNA form, the CDR3 reads TGTGCCAGCAGCCCGGAGACTAGCGGGAGAACCGGGGAGCTGTTTTTT.

This clone was picked up a small number of times. The CDR3 nucleotides are TGTGCCAGCAGCTGGGGACTAGCGGGAGTCGGGGGGAATGAGCAGTTCTTC. This gives the protein CASSWGLAGVGGNEQFF. The chain uses TRBV11-2 and TRBJ2-1; TRBD2 matches 14 bases. With 4 bases clipped from V and 7 bases from J, the junction kept 9 bases outside the gene matches. The V gene's germline CDR1 is SGHAT and CDR2 FQNNGV. This CDR3 has 17 residues.